This note documents a single T cell receptor beta chain sequence. This record belongs to a study of blood T cell repertoires in COVID-19. Study summary: Sources were T cells, B-cell-depleted T cells, or PBMCs; the material itself was cDNA or gDNA.

In the authors' workflow: Quantification of nucleated cells was approximated via reference gene primer amplification. Data came from immunoSEQ multiplex PCR; TCRdb stores just in-frame clones and leaves some out. Clonal size and the V and J genes are those of that table, whereas D and trimming came from the DNA. This table has fewer than 200,000 clones, about 84% appearing once. The ends lost 2 bases at V and 5 bases at J; junction bases unmatched: 7. Germline V CDR1 and CDR2: SGHTA, FQGTGA. The CDR3 covers 16 residues. This receptor was identified in a man between 45 and 60 years old who had recovered from COVID-19. V is TRBV7-3 and J is TRBJ2-3, with 10 bases fitting TRBD2. Sequencing used PBMCs or T cells enriched from blood (not recorded which). CDR3 sequence (DNA): TGTGCCAGCAGCTTACGAGCGGGGGGGCCGAAAGATACGCAGTATTTT. Its protein product is CASSLRAGGPKDTQYF.